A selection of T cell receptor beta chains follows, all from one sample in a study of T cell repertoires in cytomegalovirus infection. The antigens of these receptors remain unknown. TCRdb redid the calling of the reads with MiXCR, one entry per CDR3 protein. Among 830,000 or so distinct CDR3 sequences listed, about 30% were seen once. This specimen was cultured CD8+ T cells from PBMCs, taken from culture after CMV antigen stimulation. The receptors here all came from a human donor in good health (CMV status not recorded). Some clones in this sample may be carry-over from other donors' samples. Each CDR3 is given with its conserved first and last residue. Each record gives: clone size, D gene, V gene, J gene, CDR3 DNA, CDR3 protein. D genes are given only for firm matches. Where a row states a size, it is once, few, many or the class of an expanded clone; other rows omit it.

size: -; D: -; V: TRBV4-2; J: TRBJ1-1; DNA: TGTGCCAGCAGCCAAGGCTGGGGGGGTGAGACTGAAGCTTTCTTT; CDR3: CASSQGWGGETEAFF
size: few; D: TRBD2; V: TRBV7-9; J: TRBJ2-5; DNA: TGTGCCAGCAGCTTCTCCCCAAAGCCCGGACTAGAGGACGAGACCCAGTACTTC; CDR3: CASSFSPKPGLEDETQYF
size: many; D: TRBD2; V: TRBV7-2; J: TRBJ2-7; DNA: TGTGCCAGCAGCTTAGCGCAGACTAGCGGGGGCCTCTCCTACGAGCAGTACTTC; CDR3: CASSLAQTSGGLSYEQYF
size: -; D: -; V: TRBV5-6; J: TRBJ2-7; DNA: TGTGCCAGCAGCTGGGGGCTATACGAGCAGTACTTC; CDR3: CASSWGLYEQYF
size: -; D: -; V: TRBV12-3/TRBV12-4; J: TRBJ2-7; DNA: TGTGCCAGCAGCTCGACAGCCTTCTACGAGCAGTACTTC; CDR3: CASSSTAFYEQYF
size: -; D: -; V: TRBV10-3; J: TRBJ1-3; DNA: TGTGCCATCAGTGAGTCGGGCAGCATGCCCCTCTCTGGAAACACCATATATTTT; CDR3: CAISESGSMPLSGNTIYF
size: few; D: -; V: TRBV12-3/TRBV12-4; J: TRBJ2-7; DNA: TGTGCCAGCAGTTTTGTCGTCCAACCGGCCTACGAGCAGTACTTC; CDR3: CASSFVVQPAYEQYF
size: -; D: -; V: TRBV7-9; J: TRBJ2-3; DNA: TGTGCCAGCAGCTTAGAAGTAGGGGGATACACAGATACGCAGTATTTT; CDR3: CASSLEVGGYTDTQYF
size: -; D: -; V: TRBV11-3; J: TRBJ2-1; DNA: TGTGCCAGCAGCGGCGAGGGACCGAGCTCCTACAATGAGCAGTTCTTC; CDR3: CASSGEGPSSYNEQFF
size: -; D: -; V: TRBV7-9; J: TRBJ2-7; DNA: TGTGCCAGCAGCGGGGGACCGAATCTTTTCTCCTACGAGCAGTACTTC; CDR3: CASSGGPNLFSYEQYF
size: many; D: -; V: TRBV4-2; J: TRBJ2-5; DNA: TGTGCCAGCAGCCAAGATGGAGGGGGGGGGGAGACCCAGTACTTC; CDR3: CASSQDGGGGETQYF
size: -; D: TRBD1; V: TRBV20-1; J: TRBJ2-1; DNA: TGCAGTGCCCCACCGGGACAGACGGTATCGAGCTCCTACAATGAGCAGTTCTTC; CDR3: CSAPPGQTVSSSYNEQFF
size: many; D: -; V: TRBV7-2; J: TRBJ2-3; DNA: TGTGCCAGCAGCTTATCCCCGGCTAGCACAGATACGCAGTATTTT; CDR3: CASSLSPASTDTQYF
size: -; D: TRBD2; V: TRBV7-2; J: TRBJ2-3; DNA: TGTGCCAGCAGCTCCCTCACTAGCGGGGGGCCGACAGATACGCAGTATTTT; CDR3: CASSSLTSGGPTDTQYF
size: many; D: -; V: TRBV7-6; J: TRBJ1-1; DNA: TGTGCCAGCAGTCTTACCGGGGGGGGCACTGAAGCTTTCTTT; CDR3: CASSLTGGGTEAFF
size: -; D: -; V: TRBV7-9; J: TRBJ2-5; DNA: TGTGCCAGCAGTTCGGCCCGGGACCGACAAGAGACCCAGTACTTC; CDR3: CASSSARDRQETQYF
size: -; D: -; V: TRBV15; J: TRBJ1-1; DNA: TGTGCCACCAGCAGACCCCACAAGAACACTGAAGCTTTCTTT; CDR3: CATSRPHKNTEAFF
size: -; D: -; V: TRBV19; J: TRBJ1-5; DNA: TGTGCCAGTAGTCCTGGTCAGCCCCAGCATTTT; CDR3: CASSPGQPQHF
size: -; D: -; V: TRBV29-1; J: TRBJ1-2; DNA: TGCAGCGTTGAAGATCGATCCCTAGGTGGCTACACCTTC; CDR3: CSVEDRSLGGYTF
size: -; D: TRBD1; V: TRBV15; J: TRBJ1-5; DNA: TGTGCCACCAGTGGGACAGCCATCAATCAGCCCCAGCATTTT; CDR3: CATSGTAINQPQHF
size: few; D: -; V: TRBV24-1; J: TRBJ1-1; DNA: TGTGCCACCCGTGGGGAGGGGAACACTGAAGCTTTCTTT; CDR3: CATRGEGNTEAFF
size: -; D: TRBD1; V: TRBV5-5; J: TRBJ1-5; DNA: TGTGCCAGCAGCTTCAGGGACAGCCCCAATCAGCCCCAGCATTTT; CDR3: CASSFRDSPNQPQHF
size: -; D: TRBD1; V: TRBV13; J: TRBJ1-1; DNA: TGTGCCAGCAGCCCTATAGGGGACAGGGTAGGGACTGAAGCTTTCTTT; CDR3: CASSPIGDRVGTEAFF
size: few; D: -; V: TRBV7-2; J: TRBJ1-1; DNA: TGTGCCAGCAGCACATTGACAGCGAACACTGAAGCTTTCTTT; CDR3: CASSTLTANTEAFF
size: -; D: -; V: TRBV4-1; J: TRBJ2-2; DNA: TGCGCCAGCAGCCAAGAGGCCGCGAACACCGGGGAGCTGTTTTTT; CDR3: CASSQEAANTGELFF
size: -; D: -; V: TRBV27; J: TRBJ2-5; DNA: TGTGCCAGCAGTTTATACAGGGGAGGCGAGACCCAGTACTTC; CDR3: CASSLYRGGETQYF
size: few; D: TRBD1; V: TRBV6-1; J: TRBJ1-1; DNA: TGTGCCAGTTACAGGGGGGGCACTGAAGCTTTCTTT; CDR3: CASYRGGTEAFF
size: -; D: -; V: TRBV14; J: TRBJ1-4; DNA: TGTGCCAGCAGCGGACAACGTAGGCAAAAACTGTTTTTT; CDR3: CASSGQRRQKLFF
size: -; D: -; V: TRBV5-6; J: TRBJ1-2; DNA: TGTGCCAGCAGCCCACAAAGGCCGCAGGGGCCTAACTATGGCTACACCTTC; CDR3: CASSPQRPQGPNYGYTF
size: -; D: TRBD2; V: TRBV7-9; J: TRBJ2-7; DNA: TGTGCCAGCAGCAAACTAGCGGCCCCGAACGAGCAGTACTTC; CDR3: CASSKLAAPNEQYF
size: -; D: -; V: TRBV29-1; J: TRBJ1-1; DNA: TGCAGCGTCCCTGAGAACACTGAAGCTTTCTTT; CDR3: CSVPENTEAFF
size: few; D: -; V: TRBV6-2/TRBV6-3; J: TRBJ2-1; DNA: TGTGCCAGCAGTTACCGGCGTGCCGGGGGTAGTTATCCTTTTGAGCAGTTCTTC; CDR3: CASSYRRAGGSYPFEQFF
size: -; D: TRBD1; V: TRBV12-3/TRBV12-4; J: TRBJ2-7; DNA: TGTGCCAGCAGTTTTTTTGGGACAGTGGAGGAGCAGTACTTC; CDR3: CASSFFGTVEEQYF
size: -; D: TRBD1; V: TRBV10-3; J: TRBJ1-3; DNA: TGTGCCATCTTGACAGGGGAAGGCTCTGGAAACACCATATATTTT; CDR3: CAILTGEGSGNTIYF
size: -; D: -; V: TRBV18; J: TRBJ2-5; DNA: TGTGCCAGCTCACCTCCGGGGGATCGAGAGACCCAGTACTTC; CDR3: CASSPPGDRETQYF
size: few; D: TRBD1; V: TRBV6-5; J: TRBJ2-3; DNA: TGTGCCAGCAGTGCTTGGGACAGACCCTTAACAGATACGCAGTATTTT; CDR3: CASSAWDRPLTDTQYF
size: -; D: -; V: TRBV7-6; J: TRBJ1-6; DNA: TGTGCCAGCAGCTTAGGGGAGGATTCACCCCTCCACTTT; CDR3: CASSLGEDSPLHF
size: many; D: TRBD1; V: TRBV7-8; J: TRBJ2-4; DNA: TGTGCCAGCAGCTTGGGGACAGGGGCTACAAGGGCCAAAAACATTCAGTACTTC; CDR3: CASSLGTGATRAKNIQYF
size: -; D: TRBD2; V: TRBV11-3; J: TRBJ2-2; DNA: TGTGCCAGCAGCTTAGGGTGGACTAGCGGAGACACCGGGGAGCTGTTTTTT; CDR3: CASSLGWTSGDTGELFF
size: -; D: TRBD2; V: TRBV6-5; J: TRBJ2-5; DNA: TGTGCCAGCAGTCGTCTAGCGGGGGTCCAAGAGACCCAGTACTTC; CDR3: CASSRLAGVQETQYF
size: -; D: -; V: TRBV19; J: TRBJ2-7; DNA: TGTGCCAGTAGTAGATCGGGACGGCACTCCTACGAGCAGTACTTC; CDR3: CASSRSGRHSYEQYF
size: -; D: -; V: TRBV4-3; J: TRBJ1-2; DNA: TGCGCCAGCAGCCAAGATATCGGGGGCCAGGTCTATGGCTACACCTTC; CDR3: CASSQDIGGQVYGYTF
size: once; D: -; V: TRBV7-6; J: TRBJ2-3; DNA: TGTGCCAGCAGCTTAGCCCCCTCTTCGCAGTATTTT; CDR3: CASSLAPSSQYF
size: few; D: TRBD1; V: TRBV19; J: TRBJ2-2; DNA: TGTGCCAGTAGTATGCAGGGGGCATTCCTGTTTTTT; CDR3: CASSMQGAFLFF
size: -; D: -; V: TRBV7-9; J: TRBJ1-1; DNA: TGTGCCAGCAGCGTCGGACAGACCACTGAAGCTTTCTTT; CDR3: CASSVGQTTEAFF
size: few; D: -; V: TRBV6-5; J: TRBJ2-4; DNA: TGTGCCAGCAGTTACGCGGGACAGAACAACATTCAGTACTTC; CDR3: CASSYAGQNNIQYF
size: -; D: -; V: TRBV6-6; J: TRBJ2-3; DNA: TGTGCCAGCATTTACAGGGCCCCGTATTTT; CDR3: CASIYRAPYF
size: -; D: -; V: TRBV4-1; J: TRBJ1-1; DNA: TGCGCCAGCAGCCAAGTAACCTCCCTGAACACTGAAGCTTTCTTT; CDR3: CASSQVTSLNTEAFF
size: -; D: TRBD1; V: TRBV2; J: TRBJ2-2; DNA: TGTGCCAGCAGTGACTTTTTCGGGACAGAGGACACCGGGGAGCTGTTTTTT; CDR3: CASSDFFGTEDTGELFF